This T cell receptor (beta chain) came from a study of T cells after posttransplantation cyclophosphamide (dated by TCRdb to 2015 to 2016). About the study as a whole: T cell repertoire reconstitution was tracked by TRB sequencing after myeloablative bone marrow transplantation in which posttransplantation cyclophosphamide was used as GVHD prophylaxis. Antigen receptor sequencing was done on samples from over 30 PTCy-treated patients and from 15 to 20 related bone marrow donors of those patients. TRB sequencing was performed on blood from all 35 or so PTCy patients with 1-year posttransplant specimens. In 3 patients, TRB sequencing was also performed on up to roughly 3 more blood samples taken 2 to 5.2 years after transplant, and in a handful of patients, pretransplant blood was also TRB-sequenced. Because TRA and TRB clonality correlated tightly in roughly nine samples, later TCR analyses were limited to TRB. Public TRB sequences were queried against a database of over 3,600 sequences associated with responses to pathogens, tumor antigens, self-antigens and alloantigens. Overall study results and their limits: The TRB repertoires of T cells infiltrating skin or the GI tract showed only limited overlap with the TRB repertoires found in blood. Donor-recipient similarity was low at 1-2 months but rose over the first year, and later blood repertoires were often dominated by donor CD8+ memory clones. Across roughly 40 patients, recipient CMV seropositivity and CMV reactivation were highly associated with TRB clonality; PTCy diversity was similar to CNI/methotrexate controls.

As for this clone: Its antigen is currently not known. Per-base quality was not reported, and no clone a single base away is much larger than it.

Peripheral blood samples were provided by related bone marrow donors on the day of marrow donation. Mononuclear cells from peripheral blood and bone marrow were separated by Ficoll-Hypaque density centrifugation and then cryopreserved. V has 3 bases trimmed and J has 5 bases trimmed; junction bases matching no gene number 1. Including cysteine and phenylalanine, the CDR3 has 14 amino acids. Of all the DNA, just the CDR3 is kept, 42 bases in frame from base 1. From the germline V gene, CDR1 is MDHEN and CDR2 is SYDVKM. Genomic DNA was used for TRB sequencing, which was performed with the immunoSEQ assay at survey resolution or with the hsTCRB kit. The authors' analysis ran thus. The immunoSEQ software handled the initial read processing, while the LymphoSeq R package was used for the repertoire analyses. Clonality was computed as 1 minus normalized Shannon entropy, and a Gini coefficient was also calculated for each TRB dataset. To infer phenotypes in unsorted samples, TRB sequences from sorted subsets of the recipient or donor were mapped onto the unsorted samples of the same recipient. The table comes from immuneACCESS by way of TCRdb, which keeps in-frame sequences with V and J called. Part of the clones is missing from these tables; in studies checked, under half for an unresolved V gene and the rest for unknown reasons. V, J and clone size are taken as reported in that table, and D and trimming were inferred from the DNA itself. For this sample the table gives 47,000 or so clones, of which 85% to 95% were detected only once. Jointly, the top ten make up roughly 2.9% of the sample.

This TCR derives from a woman aged 50 to 60 in good health and a related stem cell transplant donor. Sequencing was performed on PBMCs. The chain is assembled from TRBV28 and TRBJ1-5; TRBD1 agrees with 10 junctional bases. Read as DNA, the sequence is TGTGCCAGCAGTTTGGGACAGGGGTATCAGCCCCAGCATTTT. This translates into CASSLGQGYQPQHF.